A single sample is the source of the 29 T cell receptor beta chains below, sequenced in a study of tumor-infiltrating lymphocytes in primary liver carcinoma. With roughly 500 ng total RNA as template and a constant-region primer, TCR beta cDNA was made. Investigators got TCR beta libraries out of three nested multiplex PCR rounds, done with slightly modified ARM-PCR. TRBV1-TRBV30 forward and Cbeta reverse primers drove the first two roughly 10-cycle rounds. TCRdb called the multiplex PCR reads again in MiXCR, with one record for every CDR3 protein. The table includes approximately 120,000 distinct CDR3 sequences, 60% to 75% detected once. The source material, roughly 18-30 mg of unsorted bulk tissue, was used to co-extract RNA and DNA. Sequencing was performed on liver tumor tissue from sampling region 3. Subset reported: tumor region T3, left-lateral pole. Receptor source: a woman between 55 and 75 years old with primary liver carcinoma and hepatitis B virus infection.

The count of this clonotype is one. The J gene is TRBJ2-1, the V gene TRBV11-3, with 9 bases fitting TRBD2. Trimming removed 7 bases from V and 3 bases from J; junction bases left unmatched: 16. The CDR3 contains 18 residues. CDR1 SGHNT and CDR2 YENEEA come from the germline V gene. In DNA form, the CDR3 reads TGTGCCAGCAACTCAGGTCAAGGCGGGAGGGGCGGCTACAATGAGCAGTTCTTC. Encoded protein: CASNSGQGGRGGYNEQFF.

The chain uses TRBV11-2 and TRBJ1-1; TRBD1 might be the D (6 bases). CDR3 length equals 16 residues. Germline V lookup: CDR1 SGHAT, CDR2 FQNNGV. V lost 6 bases and J 8 bases, leaving 25 bases between the germline ends. The CDR3 region has the DNA TGTGCCAGCAGTTTATCATTCTCACGGGGGCCCATAGAAGCTTTCTTT. This codes for CASSLSFSRGPIEAFF.

A remark on this clonotype: The junction and the germline gene differ at one end; a read error may be behind it. The V gene is TRBV7-9, the J gene TRBJ1-1, with a possible D match to TRBD1 (6 bases). The germline V gene has CDR1 SEHNR and CDR2 FQNEAQ (reference sequence). The CDR3 covers 15 residues. The CDR3, as DNA: TGTGCCAACAGCCACCTAACAGGGAGTGACACTGAAGCTTTCTTT. Protein sequence: CANSHLTGSDTEAFF.

A few counts support this clonotype. V and J are TRBV7-9 and TRBJ2-1; 10 bases match TRBD2. This CDR3 comprises 13 residues. Germline CDR1 reads SEHNR; CDR2 reads FQNEAQ (reference sequence). The trim removed 5 bases at V and 12 bases at J, leaving 7 bases unmatched. CDR3 nucleotides: TGTGCCAGCAGCCACCCGTCTAGCGGGGGGCAGTTCTTC. Protein product: CASSHPSSGGQFF.

This clonotype was seen once. In this CDR3 the conserved last residue, phenylalanine or tryptophan, is missing, so a read error is likely. V and J are TRBV10-3 and TRBJ2-3; D gene ambiguous. Germline V gene lookup returns CDR1 ENHRY and CDR2 SYGVKD. There are 13 residues in the CDR3. Trimming took off 4 bases at V and 8 bases at J, with 13 bases between the two ends. CDR3 in DNA: TGTGCCATCAGTGGGTCGACGTTAGGTACGCAGTATCTT. Translation: CAISGSTLGTQYL.

A note on this clonotype: A junction boundary mismatches the germline segment, possibly from a read error. V gene TRBV11-2 combines with J gene TRBJ2-3; 10 bases agree with TRBD2. The length of the CDR3 is 15 residues. CDR1 and CDR2 from the germline V gene are SGHAT and FQNNGV. CDR3 sequence (DNA): TGTGTCAGCAGCTTAGGGCGACTAGCGGGAGATACGCAGTATTTT. It codes for CVSSLGRLAGDTQYF.

The chain recombines TRBV5-1 with TRBJ2-1; D is unclear. The CDR3 is 13 amino acids. CDR1 is SGHRS, CDR2 YFSETQ, per germline. V lost 4 bases to trimming and J lost 5 bases, with 10 bases between them. The DNA for the CDR3 is TGCGCCAGCAGCCCCGACCGACACAATGAGCAGTTCTTC. Its translation is CASSPDRHNEQFF.

Details on this clonotype: Sequence at one end of the junction differs from germline and may be a read error. The chain is built from TRBV2 and TRBJ2-5; D possibly matches TRBD1 or TRBD2 (5 bases each). Looked up from germline, CDR1 is SNHLY and CDR2 is FYNNEI. This CDR3 region has 13 residues. The CDR3 loop reads CVSTRQTQETQYF. The CDR3 DNA sequence: TGTGTCAGCACTAGACAGACCCAAGAGACCCAGTACTTC. Full variable domain (outside the CDR3, taken from reference TRBV2 and TRBJ2-5): EPEVTQTPSHQVTQMGQEVILRCVPISNHLYFYWYRQILGQKVEFLVSFYNNEISEKSEIFDDQFSVERPDGSNFTLKIRSTKLEDSAMYFCVSTRQTQETQYFGPGTRLLVL.

Points on this clonotype: The conserved final phenylalanine or tryptophan is absent from the CDR3, which likely points to a read error. The chain couples TRBV25-1 to TRBJ2-3, with TRBD1 matching over 9 bases. Trimming took 4 bases from V and 2 from J; bases not matched to a gene: 1. Germline CDR1 is MGHDK and CDR2 is SYGVNS. This CDR3 spans 14 amino acids. The CDR3 nucleotides read TGTGCCAGCAGTGGACAGGGGGACACAGATACGCAGTATTAT. It codes for CASSGQGDTDTQYY.

The V and J genes are TRBV11-3 and TRBJ2-5; D is unresolved. Germline-derived CDR1 and CDR2 are SGHNT and YENEEA. V lost 9 bases and J lost 6, with 17 bases in between. There are 13 residues in the CDR3. CDR3 in amino acids: CASGIQGCQTQYF. CDR3 DNA: TGTGCCAGTGGAATCCAAGGGTGTCAGACCCAGTACTTC. Complete variable domain (other parts from reference TRBV11-3 and TRBJ2-5): EAGVVQSPRYKIIEKKQPVAFWCNPISGHNTLYWYLQNLGQGPELLIRYENEEAVDDSQLPKDRFSAERLKGVDSTLKIQPAELGDSAVYLCASGIQGCQTQYFGPGTRLLVL.

V and J are TRBV11-2 and TRBJ2-5; D is perhaps TRBD1 (6 bases). This CDR3 has 13 residues. The V gene lost 9 bases and the J gene lost 7 bases, with 18 bases spanning the gap. Germline CDR1 and CDR2: SGHAT and FQNNGV. The CDR3 DNA reads as TGTGCCAGTAGCGCTCCAGGGGTAATGACCCAGTACTTC. Its translation is CASSAPGVMTQYF. Full variable domain (remainder filled in from reference TRBV11-2 and TRBJ2-5): EAGVAQSPRYKIIEKRQSVAFWCNPISGHATLYWYQQILGQGPKLLIQFQNNGVVDDSQLPKDRFSAERLKGVDSTLKIQPAKLEDSAVYLCASSAPGVMTQYFGPGTRLLVL.

For this clonotype: Likely a read error: the CDR3 ends without its conserved phenylalanine or tryptophan. The chain has TRBV5-4 and TRBJ2-3; no clear D. Trimming stripped 1 base from V and 4 bases from J, with 13 bases between. CDR3 length: 15 amino acids. Germline V CDR1 and CDR2: SGHNT, YYREEE (reference sequence). The CDR3 DNA sequence: TGTGCCAGCAGCTTGCGGAGCCGATGGGCAGATACGCAGTATTCT. It yields the protein CASSLRSRWADTQYS.

As to this clonotype: This likely comes from a read error, as the CDR3 has no conserved phenylalanine or tryptophan at its end. This chain uses TRBV11-2 with TRBJ2-5; D call uncertain. The length of the CDR3 is 13 residues. Trimming removed 4 bases at V and 5 bases at J, with 11 bases between. The germline CDR1 and CDR2 sequences are SGHAT and FQNNGV. The CDR3 loop is CASSSGPGETQYI. The CDR3 DNA follows: TGTGCCAGCAGCTCCGGGCCTGGGGAGACCCAGTACATC.

The V call is TRBV11-2, the J call TRBJ2-2; 7 nucleotides match TRBD1. This CDR3 contains 18 residues. With 11 bases clipped from V and 0 bases from J, the junction kept 18 bases outside the gene matches. CDR1 is SGHAT, CDR2 FQNNGV, per germline. CDR3 nucleotide sequence: TGTGCCTGTAGCCTAGGGGGCTCTTATATCGCGAACACCGGGGAGCTGTTTTTT. Encoded protein: CACSLGGSYIANTGELFF.

This sequence joins TRBV5-6 and TRBJ2-1, with 9 bases lining up with TRBD2. This CDR3 region has 17 residues. Germline V gives CDR1 SGHDT, CDR2 YYEEEE. Unmatched junction bases numbered 16, after V lost 3 bases and J lost 9 bases. The CDR3 DNA reads as TGTGCCAGCAGCTCGGGGCCGGGACAGCGGGAGGAGCCTGAGCAGTTCTTC. Its protein product is CASSSGPGQREEPEQFF.

This clonotype appeared many times. The chain joins TRBV6-5 to TRBJ1-2, with TRBD1 as a possible D gene (5 bases). V lost 0 bases and J 7 bases, leaving 15 bases between the germline ends. Per the germline V gene, CDR1 is MNHEY and CDR2 is SVGAGI. The CDR3 totals 15 residues. Written as DNA, the CDR3 is TGTGCCAGCAGTTACTCCGGGACCGTAAGAATTGGCTACACCTTC. It is translated as CASSYSGTVRIGYTF.

Note on this clonotype: Mismatch with germline at one junction end may stem from a read error. This chain joins TRBV6-1 and TRBJ2-3; maybe TRBD2 (8 bases). Germline V gives CDR1 MNHNS, CDR2 SASEGT. CDR3 length equals 19 residues. CDR3 sequence reads: CASRSRGREEGMGTDTQYF. The DNA for the CDR3 is TGTGCCAGCAGGTCGAGGGGGCGGGAGGAAGGGATGGGGACAGATACGCAGTATTTC.

A note on this clonotype: Relative to the germline gene, one junction end is altered; a read error may explain this. The chain combines TRBV11-2 with TRBJ1-3; D not certain. The V gene's germline CDR1 is SGHAT and CDR2 FQNNGV. There are 14 residues in the CDR3. The CDR3 sequence is CASNLEVVGNTIYF. The CDR3 DNA reads TGTGCCAGCAACTTAGAAGTGGTTGGAAACACCATATATTTT.

Remarks on this clonotype: This is likely a read error, given that the CDR3 carries no conserved phenylalanine or tryptophan at its end. The limits of the CDR3 on the DNA are not certain, so only TCRdb's listed CDR3 is given. V and J are TRBV29-1 and TRBJ2-3; the D call in the table, TRBD1, was not verified against the DNA. The V gene's germline CDR1 is SQVTM and CDR2 ANQGSEA. The CDR3 region is 11 residues in length, termini included. CDR3 protein: CSVADRERVNY.

The chain combines TRBV12-3 or TRBV12-4 with TRBJ1-1; D is uncertain. The CDR3 is 12 residues long. V was shortened by 11 bases and J by 2 bases, with 12 bases between the two germline ends. The CDR3, as DNA: TGTGCCGGCCGGCTGGCAAACACTGAAGCTTTCTTT. Amino acids: CAGRLANTEAFF.

This clonotype has a count of ten or more. V and J are TRBV29-1 and TRBJ2-7; D gene uncertain. The CDR3 is made up of 12 amino acids. The germline CDR1 and CDR2 sequences are SQVTM and ANQGSEA. The ends were cut back, 7 bases at V and 5 bases at J, with 15 bases in the middle. DNA for the CDR3: TGCAGCGCCTCAAGGGCGGAGAACGAGCAGTACTTC. Translated, it gives CSASRAENEQYF.

In regard to this clonotype: A much larger clone sits a single nucleotide away, making a read error possible. Since the CDR3 does not end with the conserved phenylalanine or tryptophan, this likely comes from a read error. The chain links TRBV7-8 to TRBJ1-5; a possible D gene is TRBD1 (5 bases). V was pared by 0 bases and J by 7 bases, with 13 bases between. Germline loops: CDR1 SGHVS, CDR2 FQNEAQ. This CDR3 is 15 amino acids long. CDR3 amino acids: CASSLAGRDAQPQHS. In DNA form, the CDR3 reads TGTGCCAGCAGCTTAGCGGGCAGGGACGCCCAGCCCCAGCATTCT.

The CDR3 loop is CASMTLGDTEAFF. The CDR3 bases are TGTGCCAGCATGACCCTAGGGGACACTGAAGCTTTCTTT. The V and J genes are TRBV11-2 and TRBJ1-1; perhaps TRBD1 as D (5 bases). The V end was cut by 7 bases, the J end by 3 bases, with 12 bases between. There are 13 residues in the CDR3. CDR1 SGHAT and CDR2 FQNNGV come from the germline V gene.

There are many counts of this clonotype. The chain combines TRBV6-1 with TRBJ2-7; 9 bases line up with TRBD2. Germline trimming cut 7 bases from V and 3 bases from J; bases unmatched to any gene: 13. The CDR3 contains 16 residues. Germline loops: CDR1 MNHNS, CDR2 SASEGT. The CDR3 here is CASTQGGRAIVYEQYF. Here the CDR3 DNA reads TGTGCCAGCACTCAAGGCGGGAGGGCCATCGTCTACGAGCAGTACTTC.

For this clonotype: A read error may produce the germline difference seen at one junction end. The chain uses TRBV12-3 or TRBV12-4 and TRBJ2-3; 11 bases are a match to TRBD2. CDR3 length: 15 residues. Here the CDR3 DNA reads TGTGGCAGCAGACAAACTAGCGGGAGTGAGGATACGCAGTATTTT. This translates into CGSRQTSGSEDTQYF.

Note on this clonotype: Being one base from a much bigger clone, this may be a read error. The rearrangement uses TRBV10-2 and TRBJ2-1; TRBD2 agrees at 9 bases. Germline CDR1 and CDR2: WSHSY and SAAADI. CDR3 length: 15 residues. The CDR3 DNA sequence: TGCGCCAGCAGTGAGGGGACTAGCAATTACAATGAGCAGTCCTTC. Translation gives CASSEGTSNYNEQSF.

This sequence joins TRBV29-1 and TRBJ2-3; TRBD2 aligns across 8 bases. This CDR3 is built from 12 residues. Losses at the gene ends were 7 bases for V and 11 bases for J; bases not matched to a gene: 11. Germline-derived CDR1 and CDR2 are SQVTM and ANQGSEA. CDR3: CSATTAGDVQYF. CDR3 coding DNA: TGCAGCGCGACGACAGCGGGGGATGTGCAGTATTTT.

The genes are TRBV9 and TRBJ2-7; 9 positions agree with TRBD1. V was clipped by 3 bases and J by 0 bases; unmatched bases: 1. This CDR3 has 14 residues. Germline CDR1 and CDR2: SGDLS and YYNGEE. CDR3 sequence: CASSGGQGSYEQYF. The CDR3 region has the DNA TGTGCCAGCAGCGGGGGACAGGGCTCCTACGAGCAGTACTTC.

This clonotype was seen more than once but under ten times. V and J are TRBV28 and TRBJ2-7, with 9 bases lining up with TRBD1. The J segment lost 4 bases and the V segment lost 6 bases, leaving 7 bases of the junction unmatched. CDR3 length equals 14 residues. In germline, CDR1 is MDHEN, CDR2 SYDVKM. The CDR3 DNA sequence: TGTGCCAGCAGGGCCCGGGACAGGGTTTACGAGCAGTACTTC. Translation gives CASRARDRVYEQYF.